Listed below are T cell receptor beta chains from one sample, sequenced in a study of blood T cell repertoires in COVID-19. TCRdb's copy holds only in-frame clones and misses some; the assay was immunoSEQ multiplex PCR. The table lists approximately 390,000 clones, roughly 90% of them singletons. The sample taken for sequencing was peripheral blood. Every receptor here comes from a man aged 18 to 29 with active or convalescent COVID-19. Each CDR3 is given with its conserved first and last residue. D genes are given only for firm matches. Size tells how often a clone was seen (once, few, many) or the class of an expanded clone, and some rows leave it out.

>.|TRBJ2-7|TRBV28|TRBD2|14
TGTGCCAGCAGTTTGGCGGGAGGGCCAGAAGAGCAGTACTTC
CASSLAGGPEEQYF
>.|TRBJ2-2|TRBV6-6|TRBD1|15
TGTGCCAGCAGTTACCCGACAGGGCGCGCCGGGGAGCTGTTTTTT
CASSYPTGRAGELFF
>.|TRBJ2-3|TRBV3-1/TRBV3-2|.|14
TGTGCCAGCAGCTGGGCAGGGAGCACAGATACGCAGTATTTT
CASSWAGSTDTQYF
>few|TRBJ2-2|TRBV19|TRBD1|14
TGTGCCAGTAGTCCTAGACAGGGGGAAGGGGAGCTGTTTTTT
CASSPRQGEGELFF
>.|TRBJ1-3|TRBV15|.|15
TGTGCCACCAGCAGAGAAAGGGGCTCTGGAAACACCATATATTTT
CATSRERGSGNTIYF
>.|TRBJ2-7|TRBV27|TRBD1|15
TGTGCCAGCAGTTCCGGGACAGGGGTGCTGTACGAGCAGTACTTC
CASSSGTGVLYEQYF
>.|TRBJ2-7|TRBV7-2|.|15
TGTGCCAGCAGCTTAGAAACAGGGCTCTCCTACGAGCAGTACTTC
CASSLETGLSYEQYF
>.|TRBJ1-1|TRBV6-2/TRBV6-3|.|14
TGTGCCAGCAGCCCACAGGGTGTAGCCACTGAAGCTTTCTTT
CASSPQGVATEAFF
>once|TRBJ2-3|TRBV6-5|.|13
TGTGCCAGCAGACGAGGAGGAGCAGATACGCAGTATTTT
CASRRGGADTQYF
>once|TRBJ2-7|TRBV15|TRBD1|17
TGTGCCACCAGCAGAGGTATTTCGGGGACAGGACGTCGAGAGCAGTACTTC
CATSRGISGTGRREQYF
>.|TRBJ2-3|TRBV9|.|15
TGTGCCAGCAGCGTAGTTGGGAGAGGCACAGATACGCAGTATTTT
CASSVVGRGTDTQYF
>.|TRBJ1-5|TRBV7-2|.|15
TGTGCCAGCAGCTTAAGGGGGATGTTAAATCAGCCCCAGCATTTT
CASSLRGMLNQPQHF
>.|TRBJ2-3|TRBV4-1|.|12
TGCGCCAGCAGCCACAACACAGATACGCAGTATTTT
CASSHNTDTQYF
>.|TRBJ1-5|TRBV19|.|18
TGTGCCAGTAGTACACCATCGAATAAGGCCAGGGGATATCAGCCCCAGCATTTT
CASSTPSNKARGYQPQHF
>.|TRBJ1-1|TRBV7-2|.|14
TGTGCCAGCAGCTTCAAGGGAGTAGTCACTGAAGCTTTCTTT
CASSFKGVVTEAFF
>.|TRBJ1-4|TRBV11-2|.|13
TGTGCCAGCAGCTGGGGCCTTAGGGAAAAACTGTTTTTT
CASSWGLREKLFF
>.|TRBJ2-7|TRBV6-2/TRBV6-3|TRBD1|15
TGTGCCAGCAGTAGATCCGGGACAGGTAGTTTCGAGCAGTACTTC
CASSRSGTGSFEQYF
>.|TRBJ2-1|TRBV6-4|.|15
TGTGCCAGCAGTCCCAGGGTGGGGCTCTCCAATGAGCAGTTCTTC
CASSPRVGLSNEQFF
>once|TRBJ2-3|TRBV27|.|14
TGTGCCAGCAGTTTAAACGTCCACGGTTCTACGCAGTATTTT
CASSLNVHGSTQYF
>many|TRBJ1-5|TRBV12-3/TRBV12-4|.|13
TGTGCCAGCACGGGGTCGGGCGGGCAGCCCCAGCATTTT
CASTGSGGQPQHF
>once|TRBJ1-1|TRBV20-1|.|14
TGCAGTGCGAGTAAGGACAGAGTGAACACTGAAGCTTTCTTT
CSASKDRVNTEAFF
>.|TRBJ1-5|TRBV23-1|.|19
TGCGCCAGCAGTCAATCTTGGCCCTACATTACAGGGAGCAATCAGCCCCAGCATTTT
CASSQSWPYITGSNQPQHF
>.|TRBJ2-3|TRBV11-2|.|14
TGTGCCAGCAGCCCAAGCTCCTCCGGGGATACGCAGTATTTT
CASSPSSSGDTQYF
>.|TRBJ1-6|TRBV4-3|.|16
TGCGCCAGCAGCCAAGCTTTACAGGCCTATAATTCACCCCTCCACTTT
CASSQALQAYNSPLHF
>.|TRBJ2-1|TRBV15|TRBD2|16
TGTGCCACCAGCAGCCCGGGACTAGCGACAAACAATGAGCAGTTCTTC
CATSSPGLATNNEQFF
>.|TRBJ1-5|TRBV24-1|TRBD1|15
TGTGCCACCAAATCCCGGGACAGAGCACATCAGCCCCAGCATTTT
CATKSRDRAHQPQHF
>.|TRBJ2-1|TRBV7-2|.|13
TGTGCCAGCAGCTTGGGCAGGGGGGATGAGCAGTTCTTC
CASSLGRGDEQFF